This TCR beta chain was retrieved from a study of cytomegalovirus exposure and HLA in healthy donors. Study-wide context: Most genotyped donors, around 78% of 300 to 400, had Caucasian-associated genetic ancestry. Study-level findings and limits: The authors reported that TCR beta sequences could predict HLA-A and HLA-B alleles. These predictions were accurate for most subjects in the first cohort.

With 60 Vbeta and 13 Jbeta primers, the PCR was carried out. The table came from immunoSEQ multiplex PCR; TCRdb's copy has only in-frame clones and leaves some out. This sample carries fewer than 150,000 clones, 76% of them seen once, and the ten largest clones take over 2.5%. At sampling all donors were nominally healthy, likely with unrecorded immune exposures. On this clone itself: Its antigen is not identified.

CDR3 length: 15 residues. The V gene end was trimmed by 5 bases and the J gene end by 4 bases; junction bases not matched to a gene: 7. Per germline, CDR1 MGHRA and CDR2 YSYEKL. The source is a man aged 35 to 55 in good health and CMV-seronegative. V gene TRBV4-1 combines with J gene TRBJ2-3, with 9 bases that match TRBD1. Specimen: PBMCs. The CDR3 coding sequence is TGCGCCAGCAGCTATAGGACAGGGGCGGCAGATACGCAGTATTTT. Protein product: CASSYRTGAADTQYF.